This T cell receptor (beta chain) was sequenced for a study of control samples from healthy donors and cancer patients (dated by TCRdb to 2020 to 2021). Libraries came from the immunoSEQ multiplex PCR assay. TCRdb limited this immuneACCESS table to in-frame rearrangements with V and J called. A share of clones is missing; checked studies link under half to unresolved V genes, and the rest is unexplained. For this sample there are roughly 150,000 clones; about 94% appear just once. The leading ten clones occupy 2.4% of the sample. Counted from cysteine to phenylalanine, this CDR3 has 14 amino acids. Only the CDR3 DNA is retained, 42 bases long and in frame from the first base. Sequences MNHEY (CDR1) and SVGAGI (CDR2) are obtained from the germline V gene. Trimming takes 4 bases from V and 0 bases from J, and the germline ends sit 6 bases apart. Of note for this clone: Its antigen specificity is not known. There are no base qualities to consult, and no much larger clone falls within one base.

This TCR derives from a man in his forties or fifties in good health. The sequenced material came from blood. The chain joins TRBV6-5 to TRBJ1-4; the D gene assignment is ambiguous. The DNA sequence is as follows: TGTGCCAGCAGTTCATCAGCAACTAATGAAAAACTGTTTTTT. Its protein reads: CASSSSATNEKLFF.